The 23 T cell receptor beta chains listed next were all sequenced from one sample in a study of human versus mouse CDR3 diversity and MHC coevolution. Sequencing used immunoSEQ multiplex PCR; TCRdb keeps in-frame clones, though not all of them. The data contain roughly 80,000 clones, around 93% of them singletons. Sequencing was performed on naive CD4+ T cells from blood. Specified subset: CD45RO-negative CD62L-positive naive CD4 T cells. The receptors come from a person aged 25 to 75 in good health.

This clone was observed once. The chain is built from TRBV6-6 and TRBJ2-7, with 8 nucleotides matching TRBD1. CDR1 is MNHNY, CDR2 SVGAGI, per germline (reference sequence). J lost 3 bases, V lost 6 bases, and 1 base had no gene match. The CDR3 has 12 amino acids. The CDR3 reads CASSGQGYEQYF. Written as DNA, the CDR3 is TGTGCCAGCAGCGGACAGGGCTACGAGCAGTACTTC.

DNA for the CDR3: TGTGCCAGCATCCCCCCGCGGGAGGGCCTCAATGAGCAGTTCTTC. Its translation: CASIPPREGLNEQFF. The chain joins TRBV6-5 to TRBJ2-1; 9 positions agree with TRBD2. Unmatched junction bases numbered 10, after V lost 7 bases and J lost 6 bases. Looked up from germline, CDR1 is MNHEY and CDR2 is SVGAGI. This CDR3 has 15 residues.

The V gene is TRBV11-1, the J gene TRBJ2-7; D perhaps matches TRBD1 (6 bases). The germline V and J ends were trimmed by 4 bases and 6 bases, with 16 bases remaining between them. The CDR3 is 14 amino acids. Germline values: CDR1 SGHAT, CDR2 FQDESV (reference sequence). CDR3 residues: CASSSPQGFLEQYF. CDR3 nucleotide sequence: TGTGCCAGCAGCTCACCTCAGGGGTTCCTCGAGCAGTACTTC.

The V gene is TRBV4-1, the J gene TRBJ2-2, with 9 bases fitting TRBD1. The CDR3 has 15 residues. Trimming at V came to 5 bases and at J to 2 bases, leaving 3 bases not matched to a gene. Germline CDR1 reads MGHRA; CDR2 reads YSYEKL. CDR3: CASSRTGANTGELFF. Here the CDR3 DNA reads TGCGCCAGCAGCAGGACAGGGGCCAACACCGGGGAGCTGTTTTTT.

The chain links TRBV2 to TRBJ1-1; 8 bases agree with TRBD1. Germline loops: CDR1 SNHLY, CDR2 FYNNEI. CDR3 length equals 14 residues. J was trimmed by 0 bases and V by 8 bases; bases with no gene match: 5. DNA for the CDR3: TGTGCCAGCCGCGGACAGGGAATGAACACTGAAGCTTTCTTT. It translates to CASRGQGMNTEAFF.

The chain has TRBV7-3 and TRBJ1-6; D might be TRBD1 (5 bases). The CDR3 extends over 15 amino acids. V lost 1 base and J lost 10, with 14 bases in between. Germline V gene sequence: CDR1 SGHTA, CDR2 FQGTGA. This CDR3 reads CASSLMQGLESPLHF. DNA of the CDR3: TGTGCCAGCAGCTTAATGCAGGGCTTAGAGTCACCCCTCCACTTT.

The genes are TRBV18 and TRBJ2-7, with 8 bases matching TRBD1. Germline lookup yields CDR1 KGHSH and CDR2 LQKENI. The J segment lost 6 bases and the V segment lost 3 bases, leaving 7 bases of the junction unmatched. The length of the CDR3 is 14 residues. The CDR3 here is CASSPLDRVAEQYF. DNA of the CDR3: TGTGCCAGCTCACCCTTGGACAGGGTCGCCGAGCAGTACTTC.

This clone was observed once. J is TRBJ1-1 and V is TRBV10-3, with a possible D match to TRBD1 (6 bases). This CDR3 is built from 15 residues. V shed 3 bases and J shed 4 bases, with 15 bases lying between them. Looked up from germline, CDR1 is ENHRY and CDR2 is SYGVKD. The CDR3 sequence is CAISDLGGGGTEAFF. CDR3 nucleotide sequence: TGTGCCATCAGTGATTTGGGGGGCGGGGGCACTGAAGCTTTCTTT.

The genes are TRBV28 and TRBJ2-7, with 8 bases that match TRBD2. In germline, CDR1 is MDHEN, CDR2 SYDVKM. The CDR3 has 14 amino acids. Trimming cost V 5 bases and J 3 bases; bases outside gene matches: 6. This chain's CDR3 is CASSPGGRNYEQYF. The DNA of the CDR3 is TGTGCCAGCAGTCCAGGCGGGAGGAACTACGAGCAGTACTTC.

The genes are TRBV6-5 and TRBJ1-3; the D is unclear. V was clipped by 0 bases and J by 0 bases, with 9 bases between them. The CDR3 totals 16 residues. Per germline, CDR1 MNHEY and CDR2 SVGAGI. CDR3 region: CASSYSLQISGNTIYF. The CDR3 coding sequence is TGTGCCAGCAGTTACTCCCTACAGATCTCTGGAAACACCATATATTTT.

V is TRBV15 and J is TRBJ1-5; tentatively, D is TRBD1 (5 bases). Per the germline V gene, CDR1 is LNHNV and CDR2 is YYDKDF (reference sequence). The CDR3 covers 16 residues. The V and J ends lost 6 bases and 2 bases respectively, with 17 bases between them. The CDR3 region is CATRTGGLGGNQPQHF. The CDR3 DNA reads TGTGCCACCAGGACCGGGGGTTTGGGTGGCAATCAGCCCCAGCATTTT.

Note on this clone: Germline is not matched at one junction end, which may reflect a read error. V usage is TRBV28 and J usage is TRBJ1-1, with unresolved D. Germline loops: CDR1 MDHEN, CDR2 SYDVKM. The CDR3 runs 14 residues. This CDR3 reads CASTLGLMNTEAFF. Here the CDR3 DNA reads TGTGCCAGCACTTTAGGACTTATGAACACTGAAGCTTTCTTT.

J is TRBJ1-4 and V is TRBV18; TRBD1 matches at 7 bases. Germline CDR1 and CDR2: KGHSH and LQKENI. V shed 1 base and J 4 bases; nucleotides not matched to a gene: 0. This CDR3 is built from 14 residues. The CDR3 DNA reads TGTGCCAGCTCACCACGGGACAGTAATGAAAAACTGTTTTTT. This translates into CASSPRDSNEKLFF.

The chain couples TRBV18 to TRBJ2-5; D possibly corresponds to TRBD2 (5 bases). The DNA end favors TRBJ2-7, so the J call may be wrong. The germline V gene has CDR1 KGHSH and CDR2 LQKENI. CDR3 length: 13 residues. Written as DNA, the CDR3 is TGTGCCAGCTCACCAAGGGCGGGTTACGAGCAGTACTTC. Amino acids: CASSPRAGYEQYF.

This chain joins TRBV5-1 and TRBJ1-1, with 7 nucleotides matching TRBD1. CDR1 and CDR2 from the germline V gene are SGHRS and YFSETQ. The CDR3 extends over 15 amino acids. V shed 0 bases and J 6 bases; nucleotides not matched to a gene: 8. The CDR3 loop reads CASSLGDRKAPEAFF. CDR3 coding DNA: TGCGCCAGCAGCTTGGGGGACAGAAAGGCCCCTGAAGCTTTCTTT.

V gene TRBV4-3 combines with J gene TRBJ1-2; tentative D call: TRBD1 (6 bases). Germline CDR1 LGHNA, CDR2 YSLEER. The CDR3 spans 14 residues. V dropped 6 bases and J dropped 0 bases, with 11 bases sitting between them. The CDR3 nucleotides read TGCGCCAGCAGGAGGGACATCTCTAACTATGGCTACACCTTC. It codes for CASRRDISNYGYTF.

This chain uses TRBV5-6 with TRBJ1-2; the D gene is possibly TRBD1 (5 bases). The CDR3 consists of 14 residues. Trimming cost V 4 bases and J 5 bases, with 15 bases left between them. Germline V gene lookup returns CDR1 SGHDT and CDR2 YYEEEE. CDR3 nucleotide sequence: TGTGCCAGCAGCCCCTCAACCTCAGGGTATGGCTACACCTTC. It encodes CASSPSTSGYGYTF.

With regard to this clone: Without the conserved terminal phenylalanine or tryptophan, this CDR3 likely stems from a read error. Because the CDR3's place on the DNA is in doubt, the DNA is left out and the CDR3 is given as listed by TCRdb. The chain carries TRBV6-5 and TRBJ2-7; TRBD2 is the table's D call and was not checked against the DNA. The CDR3 totals 13 residues, both ends included. Germline CDR1 and CDR2: MNHEY and SVGAGI. CDR3 loop: CASSSRLAGGTSL.

The J gene is TRBJ2-5, the V gene TRBV7-7, with D tentatively TRBD1 (5 bases). Looked up from germline, CDR1 is SSHAT and CDR2 is FNYEAQ (reference sequence). The CDR3 length is 14 residues. V was pared by 2 bases and J by 2 bases, with 9 bases between. CDR3 bases: TGTGCCAGCAGCTTAAACAGGCGTCAAGAGACCCAGTACTTC. Amino acid sequence: CASSLNRRQETQYF.

The chain couples TRBV6-5 to TRBJ1-1; D possibly corresponds to TRBD1 (5 bases). The germline V and J ends were trimmed by 0 bases and 1 base, with 12 bases remaining between them. This CDR3 is built from 16 residues. Germline CDR1 and CDR2: MNHEY and SVGAGI. CDR3 coding DNA: TGTGCCAGCAGTTACTCGGGACTTGGGGGGAACACTGAAGCTTTCTTT. It is translated as CASSYSGLGGNTEAFF.

The V gene is TRBV18, the J gene TRBJ2-1, with D tentatively TRBD2 (5 bases). The germline V gene has CDR1 KGHSH and CDR2 LQKENI. Trimming took 2 bases from V and 10 from J, leaving 21 bases between them. The CDR3 extends over 16 amino acids. The CDR3 DNA sequence: TGTGCCAGCTCACCAAATTTAGCGCCCTCCGGGGAGGAGCAGTTCTTC. The encoded protein is CASSPNLAPSGEEQFF.

This chain connects TRBV11-3 to TRBJ2-2; no clear D. V was shortened by 0 bases and J by 1 base, with 3 bases between the two germline ends. From germline, CDR1 is SGHNT and CDR2 YENEEA. The CDR3 has 14 amino acids. This chain's CDR3 is CASSLDWNTGELFF. The CDR3 DNA sequence: TGTGCCAGCAGCTTAGACTGGAACACCGGGGAGCTGTTTTTT.

V gene TRBV18 combines with J gene TRBJ2-7, with 8 nucleotides matching TRBD1. Trimming removed 3 bases from V and 3 bases from J; junction bases left unmatched: 4. The CDR3 is made up of 14 amino acids. Germline CDR1 reads KGHSH; CDR2 reads LQKENI. CDR3 loop: CASSPGQVVYEQYF. As DNA, the CDR3 is TGTGCCAGCTCACCGGGACAGGTTGTCTACGAGCAGTACTTC.